This record looks at one T cell receptor beta chain sequence and its context. Its cognate antigen is unknown. Stated time point: baseline pretreatment blood. Treatment: 15 Gy SBRT to primary tumor, nephrectomy 4 weeks later. The patient's renal cell carcinoma had clear cell pathology. Generated by immunoSEQ multiplex PCR, the TCRdb table keeps only in-frame clones and is missing some. This table has 110,000 to 150,000 clones, roughly 90% appearing once. The CDR3 totals 14 residues. Unmatched junction bases numbered 5, after V lost 2 bases and J lost 8 bases. Per the germline V gene, CDR1 is SGHRS and CDR2 is YFSETQ. This sample is drawn from a study of radiation and T cells in renal cell carcinoma. Study overall: Nephrectomy followed 15 Gy stereotactic body radiation by 4 weeks. Study observations and caveats: Without pretreatment biopsies, baseline tumor clonotype presence was undetermined. In blood, top tumor clones expanded by 2 weeks, shrinking by 4.

This specimen consisted of blood, obtained from a patient whose treatment included radiotherapy and nephrectomy. The receptor's source is a woman aged 45-65 years with renal cell carcinoma. The rearrangement joins TRBV5-1 to TRBJ1-4; 8 bases fit TRBD1. CDR3 coding DNA: TGCGCCAGCAGCTTTGGACAGGGTCGGGAAAAACTGTTTTTT. Translation gives CASSFGQGREKLFF.